What follows are 29 T cell receptor beta chains derived from one specimen sequenced in a study of OX40 agonist ivuxolimab in advanced cancers. The method was immunoSEQ multiplex PCR; TCRdb's version includes in-frame clones alone and lacks a portion of them. This sample has over 70,000 clones; approximately 85% occur once, and the top ten carry under 7.5%. Sequenced material: CD4+ or CD8+ T cells sorted from blood, taken in a trial of the OX40 agonist ivuxolimab. The source is an adult with an advanced solid tumor such as melanoma, head and neck, liver or kidney cancer.

The chain combines TRBV5-4 with TRBJ2-1; D gene uncertain. This CDR3 has 17 amino acids. The germline V and J ends were trimmed by 0 bases and 0 bases, with 13 bases remaining between them. Germline loops: CDR1 SGHNT, CDR2 YYREEE (reference sequence). The CDR3 loop is CASSLASRRSSYNEQFF. The CDR3 DNA reads as TGTGCCAGCAGCTTGGCCTCACGTAGGAGCTCCTACAATGAGCAGTTCTTC.

J is TRBJ2-7 and V is TRBV6-1, with D possibly TRBD1 on 5 matching bases. This CDR3 is 13 amino acids long. Germline-derived CDR1 and CDR2 are MNHNS and SASEGT. The V end was cut by 3 bases, the J end by 9 bases, with 15 bases between. The CDR3: CASSDGRQSRQYF. The CDR3 DNA reads as TGTGCCAGCAGTGATGGACGACAGTCGCGGCAGTACTTC.

V usage is TRBV29-1 and J usage is TRBJ1-1; no definite D call. V lost 6 bases to trimming and J lost 1 base, with 9 bases between them. This CDR3 spans 12 amino acids. Germline V lookup: CDR1 SQVTM, CDR2 ANQGSEA. CDR3 in amino acids: CSVSERNTEAFF. As DNA, the CDR3 is TGCAGCGTCAGCGAGAGGAACACTGAAGCTTTCTTT.

The chain carries TRBV12-5 and TRBJ2-3; possibly TRBD1 for D (6 bases). V lost 1 base, J lost 1 base, and 9 bases lay in between. Germline-derived CDR1 and CDR2 are LGHNT and FRNRAP. There are 15 residues in the CDR3. CDR3 sequence (DNA): TGTGCTAGTGGTTTGGGACAGGCCCGCACAGATACGCAGTATTTT. Translated, it gives CASGLGQARTDTQYF.

The chain uses TRBV7-9 and TRBJ1-2; D perhaps matches TRBD1 (5 bases). The CDR3 runs to 14 residues. Germline V gene lookup returns CDR1 SEHNR and CDR2 FQNEAQ (reference sequence). Between the trimmed V and J ends, which lost 7 bases and 4 bases, there was a span of 16 bases. CDR3 bases: TGTGCCAGCACCAAGACGGGACCGATCTATGGCTACACCTTC. This codes for CASTKTGPIYGYTF.

The chain has TRBV6-5 and TRBJ2-1; D gene unclear. Germline loops: CDR1 MNHEY, CDR2 SVGAGI. The V and J ends lost 2 bases and 7 bases respectively, with 12 bases between them. The CDR3 covers 14 residues. The CDR3 bases are TGTGCCAGCAGTTACGGCGTGCGAGCAAATGAGCAGTTCTTC. It codes for CASSYGVRANEQFF.

The chain uses TRBV29-1 and TRBJ2-4; 11 positions match TRBD2. Looked up from germline, CDR1 is SQVTM and CDR2 is ANQGSEA. With V trimmed by 5 bases and J by 3 bases, 15 bases remained unmatched. There are 18 residues in the CDR3. The CDR3 loop reads CSVLGLAVPSPYKNIQYF. The DNA of the CDR3 is TGCAGCGTTCTGGGACTAGCGGTCCCCAGCCCCTACAAAAACATTCAGTACTTC.

The chain recombines TRBV19 with TRBJ2-1; unclear D gene. CDR1 and CDR2 (germline): LNHDA, SQIVND (reference sequence). The CDR3 length is 11 residues. V lost 5 bases, J lost 13 bases, and 12 bases lay in between. The CDR3 here is CASSQSRVQFF. In nucleotides, the CDR3 is TGTGCCAGTAGTCAGTCTAGAGTACAGTTCTTC.

Of note for this clone: The same CDR3 also results from other DNA sequences found in this sample. The genes are TRBV6-1 and TRBJ1-6, with D unclear. CDR3 length equals 14 residues. V lost 4 bases, J lost 4 bases, and 8 bases lay in between. CDR1 is MNHNS, CDR2 SASEGT, per germline. The CDR3 here is CASSGRSYNSPLHF. DNA for the CDR3: TGTGCCAGCAGTGGTCGATCATATAATTCACCCCTCCACTTT.

The chain couples TRBV19 to TRBJ1-1; 11 bases match TRBD1. CDR3 length equals 17 residues. Germline CDR1 LNHDA, CDR2 SQIVND (reference sequence). The ends lost 3 bases at V and 0 bases at J; junction bases unmatched: 6. As DNA, the CDR3 is TGTGCCAGTAGTATTCGATGGACAGGGGGCATGAACACTGAAGCTTTCTTT. This translates into CASSIRWTGGMNTEAFF.

The gene calls are TRBV18 and TRBJ2-7; the D gene is possibly TRBD1 (5 bases). Trimming cost V 5 bases and J 6 bases, with 11 bases left between them. The germline V gene has CDR1 KGHSH and CDR2 LQKENI. This CDR3 comprises 12 residues. For the CDR3, the DNA is TGTGCCAGCTCAGCCAGGACAACCGAGCAGTACTTC. Translation: CASSARTTEQYF.

This chain connects TRBV5-6 to TRBJ1-2; D not resolved. CDR1 and CDR2 (germline): SGHDT, YYEEEE. This CDR3 is built from 12 residues. V was trimmed by 3 bases and J by 5 bases, leaving 8 bases between them. The CDR3 region is CASSSRGYGYTF. In nucleotides, the CDR3 is TGTGCCAGCAGCTCACGCGGGTATGGCTACACCTTC. Looking up the rest from reference TRBV5-6 and TRBJ1-2 gives the full variable domain: DAGVTQSPTHLIKTRGQQVTLRCSPKSGHDTVSWYQQALGQGPQFIFQYYEEEERQRGNFPDRFSGHQFPNYSSELNVNALLLGDSALYLCASSSRGYGYTFGSGTRLTVV.

The gene calls are TRBV18 and TRBJ2-5, with a weak D call TRBD2 (5 bases). The CDR3 has 13 amino acids. Deletions cut 5 bases from V and 2 bases from J, with 9 bases between. Germline CDR1 reads KGHSH; CDR2 reads LQKENI. CDR3 sequence reads: CASSSGVQETQYF. CDR3 coding DNA: TGTGCCAGCTCATCCGGGGTACAAGAGACCCAGTACTTC.

The V gene is TRBV5-4, the J gene TRBJ2-1; 9 bases are a match to TRBD2. V gave up 0 bases and J gave up 10 bases; unmatched junction bases: 11. CDR1 and CDR2 from the germline V gene are SGHNT and YYREEE (reference sequence). The CDR3 contains 16 residues. In DNA, the CDR3 is TGTGCCAGCAGCTTGGGAGGGGCTAGCGGGGAGGTGGAGCAGTTCTTC. It encodes CASSLGGASGEVEQFF.

This clone occurred once. The chain has TRBV7-2 and TRBJ2-1; the D is unclear. Trimming took 1 base from V and 0 from J, leaving 7 bases between them. CDR1 is SGHTA and CDR2 is FQGNSA in the germline V gene. CDR3 length: 15 residues. The CDR3 protein is CASSLELASYNEQFF. The CDR3 DNA follows: TGTGCCAGCAGCTTAGAACTTGCCTCCTACAATGAGCAGTTCTTC.

The chain joins TRBV6-1 to TRBJ1-2; D may be TRBD1 (6 bases). This CDR3 is built from 14 residues. Germline values: CDR1 MNHNS, CDR2 SASEGT. Trimming removed 2 bases from V and 4 bases from J, with 11 bases in between. CDR3 sequence (DNA): TGTGCCAGCAGTGAAACAGGGACGGTCTATGGCTACACCTTC. As protein: CASSETGTVYGYTF.

The chain links TRBV7-2 to TRBJ1-4; D is undetermined. Germline V gives CDR1 SGHTA, CDR2 FQGNSA. V was clipped by 5 bases and J by 8 bases, with 12 bases between them. The CDR3 spans 13 residues. CDR3 bases: TGTGCCAGCAGCCTAACGAGATGGGAAAAACTGTTTTTT. As protein: CASSLTRWEKLFF. The full variable domain, completed using reference TRBV7-2 and TRBJ1-4, is GAGVSQSPSNKVTEKGKDVELRCDPISGHTALYWYRQSLGQGLEFLIYFQGNSAPDKSGLPSDRFSAERTGGSVSTLTIQRTQQEDSAVYLCASSLTRWEKLFFGSGTQLSVL.

The chain combines TRBV16 with TRBJ1-5, with D uncertain. The CDR3 runs to 14 residues. Trimming stripped 3 bases from V and 1 base from J, with 7 bases between. Germline CDR1 reads KGHSY; CDR2 reads FQNENV. DNA for the CDR3: TGTGCCAGCAGCCATTGGGAAAGCAATCAGCCCCAGCATTTT. As protein: CASSHWESNQPQHF.

The chain carries TRBV6-5 and TRBJ1-1, with 7 bases matching TRBD1. With V trimmed by 7 bases and J by 4 bases, 6 bases remained unmatched. Germline-derived CDR1 and CDR2 are MNHEY and SVGAGI. The CDR3 length is 13 residues. The CDR3 DNA is TGTGCCAGCATTTCAGGGGGGGGCACTGAAGCTTTCTTT. It translates to CASISGGGTEAFF.

V usage is TRBV15 and J usage is TRBJ2-5; D not resolved. Between the trimmed V and J ends, which lost 0 bases and 7 bases, there was a span of 3 bases. Germline V gene data show CDR1 as LNHNV and CDR2 as YYDKDF (reference sequence). The CDR3 consists of 11 residues. The CDR3 DNA sequence: TGTGCCACCAGCAGAGATGTGACCCAGTACTTC. Translating it yields CATSRDVTQYF.

This chain connects TRBV29-1 to TRBJ2-1; a possible D gene is TRBD2 (5 bases). CDR3 length equals 11 residues. The V and J ends lost 4 bases and 5 bases respectively, with 6 bases between them. Germline V lookup: CDR1 SQVTM, CDR2 ANQGSEA. CDR3: CSVAGNNEQFF. DNA for the CDR3: TGCAGCGTTGCGGGAAACAATGAGCAGTTCTTC.

V and J are TRBV7-9 and TRBJ1-1, with 7 bases that match TRBD1. In germline, CDR1 is SEHNR, CDR2 FQNEAQ (reference sequence). This CDR3 is built from 12 residues. After removal of 5 bases from V and 5 bases from J, the junction contained 2 bases not matched to a gene. DNA of the CDR3: TGTGCCAGCAGCCAGGGGGGGACTGAAGCTTTCTTT. Amino acids: CASSQGGTEAFF.

The chain employs TRBV15 and TRBJ1-1, with D uncertain. Germline CDR1 LNHNV, CDR2 YYDKDF (reference sequence). The CDR3 extends over 16 amino acids. With 4 bases removed from V and 2 bases from J, the gap between germline ends came to 17 bases. The CDR3 spells CATSTPDFRANTEAFF. The DNA for the CDR3 is TGTGCCACCAGCACCCCAGACTTCAGAGCTAACACTGAAGCTTTCTTT.

The gene calls are TRBV6-1 and TRBJ1-2, with a tentative D call TRBD1 (6 bases). The CDR3 spans 13 residues. V dropped 2 bases and J dropped 7 bases, with 11 bases sitting between them. Germline assignment: CDR1 MNHNS and CDR2 SASEGT. The CDR3: CASSENGGTGYTF. The CDR3 nucleotides read TGTGCCAGCAGTGAAAACGGGGGCACTGGCTACACCTTC.

The chain recombines TRBV27 with TRBJ2-7; D remains unclear. V lost 3 bases, J lost 3 bases, and 12 bases lay in between. Germline V gene sequence: CDR1 MNHEY, CDR2 SMNVEV (reference sequence). The length of the CDR3 is 14 residues. The CDR3 is CASSFSGFNYEQYF. The CDR3 DNA reads as TGTGCCAGCAGTTTTTCAGGATTTAACTACGAGCAGTACTTC.

This sequence joins TRBV12-5 and TRBJ2-7, with TRBD1 identical over 9 bases. The CDR3 sequence is 13 residues long. With V trimmed by 5 bases and J by 3 bases, 2 bases remained unmatched. The germline V gene has CDR1 LGHNT and CDR2 FRNRAP. Written as DNA, the CDR3 is TGTGCTAGTGGTCTGACAGGGGGCTACGAGCAGTACTTC. Its translation: CASGLTGGYEQYF.

The J gene is TRBJ2-5, the V gene TRBV9; TRBD1 matches at 8 bases. The CDR3 sequence is 15 residues long. Unmatched junction bases numbered 9, after V lost 3 bases and J lost 5 bases. Per the germline V gene, CDR1 is SGDLS and CDR2 is YYNGEE. CDR3 coding DNA: TGTGCCAGCAGCGCTGGGACAGGCATTCCGGAGACCCAGTACTTC. Translation gives CASSAGTGIPETQYF.

This CDR3 reads CASSVVGLAASSTDTQYF. CDR3 nucleotide sequence: TGTGCCAGCAGCGTAGTAGGACTAGCAGCCTCAAGCACAGATACGCAGTATTTT. J is TRBJ2-3 and V is TRBV9; 8 bases map to TRBD2. Trimming removed 0 bases from V and 0 bases from J; junction bases left unmatched: 9. The CDR3 is 18 residues long. The germline V gene has CDR1 SGDLS and CDR2 YYNGEE.

The chain carries TRBV5-1 and TRBJ2-1; 12 bases match TRBD2. The CDR3 extends over 17 amino acids. V lost 4 bases to trimming and J lost 6 bases; unmatched junction nucleotides: 11. CDR1 and CDR2 (germline): SGHRS, YFSETQ. CDR3 sequence reads: CASSPQLAGGQANEQFF. The CDR3 bases are TGCGCCAGCAGCCCTCAACTAGCGGGGGGCCAGGCCAATGAGCAGTTCTTC.